The source of this TCR beta chain is a study of cytomegalovirus exposure and HLA in healthy donors. Trimming cost V 8 bases and J 8 bases; bases outside gene matches: 14. The CDR3 contains 13 residues. The germline V gene has CDR1 SQVTM and CDR2 ANQGSEA. Whole-study results and caveats: Researchers counted about 150 TCR beta chains as cytomegalovirus-associated. Being productive about 87% or about 30% of the time was typical of most TCR beta V segments in an earlier analysis. A later analysis showed TCR association rates differing by HLA locus, peaking at DRB1 and lowest at HLA-C.

A word on this clone: No antigen is known for it.

PCR amplification relied on 60 Vbeta primers (plus 13 Jbeta primers). The repertoire was sequenced with immunoSEQ multiplex PCR; TCRdb's copy has only in-frame clones and lacks some. The sample has 95,000 to 150,000 clones, over 60% seen once. Specimen: PBMCs. This chain joins TRBV29-1 and TRBJ1-2, with 7 bases aligning to TRBD1. This TCR came from a man under 40 in good health and CMV-seronegative. CDR3 in DNA: TGCAGCACCCGACAGGGTCAGACGAGGGGCTACACCTTC. This translates into CSTRQGQTRGYTF. The variable domain in full, with the rest retrieved from reference TRBV29-1 and TRBJ1-2, is SAVISQKPSRDICQRGTSLTIQCQVDSQVTMMFWYRQQPGQSLTLIATANQGSEATYESGFVIDKFPISRPNLTFSTLTVSNMSPEDSSIYLCSTRQGQTRGYTFGSGTRLTVV.